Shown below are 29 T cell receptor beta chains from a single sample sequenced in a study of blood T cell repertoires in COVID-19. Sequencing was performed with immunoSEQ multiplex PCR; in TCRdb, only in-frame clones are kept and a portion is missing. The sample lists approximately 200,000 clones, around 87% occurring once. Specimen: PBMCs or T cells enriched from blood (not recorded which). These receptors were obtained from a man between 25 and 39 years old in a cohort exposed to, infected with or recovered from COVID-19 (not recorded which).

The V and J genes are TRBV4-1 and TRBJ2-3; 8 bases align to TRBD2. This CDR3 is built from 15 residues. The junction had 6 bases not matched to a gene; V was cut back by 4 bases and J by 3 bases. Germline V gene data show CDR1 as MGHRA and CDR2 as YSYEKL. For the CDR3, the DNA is TGCGCCAGCAGCCCTGAGCGGGAGATGACAGATACGCAGTATTTT. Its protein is CASSPEREMTDTQYF.

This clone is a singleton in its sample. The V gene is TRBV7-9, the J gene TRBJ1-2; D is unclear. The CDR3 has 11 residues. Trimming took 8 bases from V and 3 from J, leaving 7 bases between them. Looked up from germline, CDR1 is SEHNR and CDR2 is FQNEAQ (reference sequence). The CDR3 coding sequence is TGTGCCAGCGGGCTCGACTATGGCTACACCTTC. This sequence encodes CASGLDYGYTF.

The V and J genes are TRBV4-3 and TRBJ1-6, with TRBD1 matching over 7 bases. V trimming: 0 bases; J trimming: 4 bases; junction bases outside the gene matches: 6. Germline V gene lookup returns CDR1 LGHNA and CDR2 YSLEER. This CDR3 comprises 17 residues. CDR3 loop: CASSQENRGRYNSPLHF. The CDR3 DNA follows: TGCGCCAGCAGCCAAGAAAACAGGGGCCGTTATAATTCACCCCTCCACTTT.

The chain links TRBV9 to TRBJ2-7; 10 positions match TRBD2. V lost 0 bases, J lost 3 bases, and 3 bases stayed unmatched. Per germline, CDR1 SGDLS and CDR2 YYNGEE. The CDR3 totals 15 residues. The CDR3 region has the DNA TGTGCCAGCAGCGTAGGGACTAGCGGAGACTACGAGCAGTACTTC. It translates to CASSVGTSGDYEQYF.

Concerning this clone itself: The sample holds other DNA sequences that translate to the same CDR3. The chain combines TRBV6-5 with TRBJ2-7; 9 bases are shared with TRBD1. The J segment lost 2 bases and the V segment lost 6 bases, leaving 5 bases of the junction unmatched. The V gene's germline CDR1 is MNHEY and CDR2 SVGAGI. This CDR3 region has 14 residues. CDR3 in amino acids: CASRSGQGTYEQYF. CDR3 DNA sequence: TGTGCCAGCAGAAGTGGACAGGGGACCTACGAGCAGTACTTC.

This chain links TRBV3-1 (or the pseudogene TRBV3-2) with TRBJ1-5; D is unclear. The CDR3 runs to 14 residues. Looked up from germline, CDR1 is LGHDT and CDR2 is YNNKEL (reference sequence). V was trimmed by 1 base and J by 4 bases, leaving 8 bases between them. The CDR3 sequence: CASSQGANNQPQHF. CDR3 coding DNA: TGTGCCAGCAGCCAAGGAGCCAATAATCAGCCCCAGCATTTT.

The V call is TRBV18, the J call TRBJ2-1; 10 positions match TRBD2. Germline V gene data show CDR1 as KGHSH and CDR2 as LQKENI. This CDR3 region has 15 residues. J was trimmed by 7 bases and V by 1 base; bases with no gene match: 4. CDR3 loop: CASSPQREGRNEQFF. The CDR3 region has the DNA TGTGCCAGCTCACCACAGCGGGAGGGCCGGAATGAGCAGTTCTTC.

The CDR3 DNA reads TGCGCCAGCAGCCAAGGGGGATACAGGGAACCCTACAATGAGCAGTTCTTC. It encodes CASSQGGYREPYNEQFF. The chain links TRBV4-1 to TRBJ2-1; maybe TRBD1 (6 bases). The V gene lost 1 base and the J gene lost 2 bases, with 15 bases spanning the gap. Germline V CDR1 and CDR2: MGHRA, YSYEKL. The length of the CDR3 is 17 residues.

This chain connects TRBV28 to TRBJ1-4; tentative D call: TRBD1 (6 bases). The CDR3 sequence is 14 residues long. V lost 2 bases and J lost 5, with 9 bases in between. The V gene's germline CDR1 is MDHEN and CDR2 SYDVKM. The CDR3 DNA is TGTGCCAGCAGTTTAGTGCAGGGGAATGAAAAACTGTTTTTT. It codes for CASSLVQGNEKLFF.

CDR3 sequence: CASSSDTLEGNTEAFF. The DNA of the CDR3 is TGTGCCAGCAGCTCCGACACCCTGGAAGGAAACACTGAAGCTTTCTTT. The chain uses TRBV11-3 and TRBJ1-1; D is unclear. V was pared by 4 bases and J by 2 bases, with 17 bases between. Germline V CDR1 and CDR2: SGHNT, YENEEA. The CDR3 sequence is 16 residues long.

The CDR3 spells CASSSRLAGELYF. The CDR3 bases are TGCGCCAGCAGCTCCCGACTAGCGGGAGAGTTGTACTTC. The chain uses TRBV5-1 and TRBJ2-7; 12 nucleotides match TRBD2. CDR1 and CDR2 (germline): SGHRS, YFSETQ. The CDR3 loop spans 13 amino acids. With V trimmed by 3 bases and J by 12 bases, 7 bases remained unmatched. The variable domain in full, with the rest retrieved from reference TRBV5-1 and TRBJ2-7, is KAGVTQTPRYLIKTRGQQVTLSCSPISGHRSVSWYQQTPGQGLQFLFEYFSETQRNKGNFPGRFSGRQFSNSRSEMNVSTLELGDSALYLCASSSRLAGELYFGPGTRLTVT.

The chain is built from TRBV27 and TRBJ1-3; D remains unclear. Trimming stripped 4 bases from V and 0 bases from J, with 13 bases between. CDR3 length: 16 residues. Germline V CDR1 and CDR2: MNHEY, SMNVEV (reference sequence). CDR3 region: CASSSMGASSGNTIYF. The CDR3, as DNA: TGTGCCAGCAGTTCCATGGGAGCGAGCTCTGGAAACACCATATATTTT.

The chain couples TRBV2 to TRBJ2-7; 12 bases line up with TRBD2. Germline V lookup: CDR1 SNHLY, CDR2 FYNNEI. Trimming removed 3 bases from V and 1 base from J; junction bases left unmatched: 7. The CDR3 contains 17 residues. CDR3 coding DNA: TGTGCCAGCAGTGACGACAGGACTAGCGGGGTATCCTACGAGCAGTACTTC. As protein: CASSDDRTSGVSYEQYF.

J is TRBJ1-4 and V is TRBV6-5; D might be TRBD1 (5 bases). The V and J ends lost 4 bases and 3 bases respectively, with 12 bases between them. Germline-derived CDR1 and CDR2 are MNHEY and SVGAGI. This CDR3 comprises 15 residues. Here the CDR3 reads CASSSTGLPNEKLFF. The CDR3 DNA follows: TGTGCCAGCAGTTCCACAGGCCTCCCTAATGAAAAACTGTTTTTT.

The CDR3 reads CASSPDRASHGKLFF. CDR3 bases: TGTGCCAGTAGTCCAGACAGGGCCTCCCATGGAAAACTGTTTTTT. The chain has TRBV19 and TRBJ1-4; 7 bases agree with TRBD1. Germline CDR1 is LNHDA and CDR2 is SQIVND (reference sequence). The CDR3 covers 15 residues. The trim removed 5 bases at V and 10 bases at J, leaving 13 bases unmatched.

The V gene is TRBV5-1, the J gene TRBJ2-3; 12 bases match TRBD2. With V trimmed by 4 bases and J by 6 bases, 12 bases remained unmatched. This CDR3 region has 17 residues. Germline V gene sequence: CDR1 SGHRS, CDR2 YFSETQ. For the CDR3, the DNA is TGCGCCAGCAGCCCGAGGACTAGCGGGGTGGGACCCGATACGCAGTATTTT. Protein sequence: CASSPRTSGVGPDTQYF.

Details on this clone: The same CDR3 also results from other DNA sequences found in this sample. This CDR3 is CASSEGQGAYGYTF. The CDR3 DNA follows: TGTGCCAGCAGTGAAGGACAGGGCGCCTATGGCTACACCTTC. V is TRBV27 and J is TRBJ1-2; the match to TRBD1 covers 8 bases. Germline lookup yields CDR1 MNHEY and CDR2 SMNVEV (reference sequence). V lost 5 bases, J lost 4 bases, and 6 bases stayed unmatched. This CDR3 has 14 residues.

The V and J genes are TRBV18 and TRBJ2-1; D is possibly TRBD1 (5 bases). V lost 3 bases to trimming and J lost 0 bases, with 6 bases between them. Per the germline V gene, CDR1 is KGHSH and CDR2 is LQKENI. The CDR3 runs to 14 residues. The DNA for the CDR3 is TGTGCCAGCTCACCCGGACACTCCTACAATGAGCAGTTCTTC. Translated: CASSPGHSYNEQFF. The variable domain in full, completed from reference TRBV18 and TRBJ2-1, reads NAGVMQNPRHLVRRRGQEARLRCSPMKGHSHVYWYRQLPEEGLKFMVYLQKENIIDESGMPKERFSAEFPKEGPSILRIQQVVRGDSAAYFCASSPGHSYNEQFFGPGTRLTVL.

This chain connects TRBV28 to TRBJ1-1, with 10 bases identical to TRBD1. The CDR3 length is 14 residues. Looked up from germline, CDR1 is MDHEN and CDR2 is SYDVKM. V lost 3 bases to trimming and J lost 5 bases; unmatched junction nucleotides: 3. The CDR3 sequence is CASSLGTGVTEAFF. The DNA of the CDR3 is TGTGCCAGCAGTTTGGGGACAGGGGTAACTGAAGCTTTCTTT.

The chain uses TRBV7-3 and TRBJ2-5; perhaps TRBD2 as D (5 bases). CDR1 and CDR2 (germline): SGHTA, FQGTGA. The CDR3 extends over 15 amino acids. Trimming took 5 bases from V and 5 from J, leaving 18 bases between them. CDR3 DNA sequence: TGTGCCAGCAGCCACTCGGGATCCCGGGGTGAGACCCAGTACTTC. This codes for CASSHSGSRGETQYF.

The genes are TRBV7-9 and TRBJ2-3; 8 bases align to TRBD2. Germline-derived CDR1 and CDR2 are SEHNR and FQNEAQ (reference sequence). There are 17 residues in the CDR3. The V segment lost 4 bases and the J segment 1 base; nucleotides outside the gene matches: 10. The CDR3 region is CASSSSGSALRTDTQYF. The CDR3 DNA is TGTGCCAGCAGCTCCAGCGGGAGTGCGCTCCGCACAGATACGCAGTATTTT.

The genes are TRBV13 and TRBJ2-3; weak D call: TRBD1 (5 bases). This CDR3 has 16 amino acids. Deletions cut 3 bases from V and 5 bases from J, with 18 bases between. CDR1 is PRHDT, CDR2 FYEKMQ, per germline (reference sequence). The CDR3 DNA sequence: TGTGCCAGCAGCTTCTTAGGAATCTCTACAGGAGATACGCAGTATTTT. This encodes CASSFLGISTGDTQYF.

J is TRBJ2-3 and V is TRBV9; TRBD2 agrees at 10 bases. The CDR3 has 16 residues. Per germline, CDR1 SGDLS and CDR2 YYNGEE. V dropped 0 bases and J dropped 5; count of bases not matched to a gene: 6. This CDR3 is CASSVGIAGGLDTQYF. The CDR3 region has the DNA TGTGCCAGCAGCGTAGGGATAGCGGGGGGTCTAGATACGCAGTATTTT.

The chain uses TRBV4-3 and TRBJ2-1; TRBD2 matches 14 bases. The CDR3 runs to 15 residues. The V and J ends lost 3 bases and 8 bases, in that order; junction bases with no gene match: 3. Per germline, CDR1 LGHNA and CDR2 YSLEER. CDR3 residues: CASSQGLAGADEQFF. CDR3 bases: TGCGCCAGCAGCCAGGGACTAGCGGGAGCGGATGAGCAGTTCTTC.

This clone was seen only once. CDR3 amino acids: CATSRVGVRDRGGELFF. CDR3 DNA sequence: TGTGCCACCAGCAGAGTTGGAGTCCGGGACAGAGGAGGGGAGCTGTTTTTT. The chain employs TRBV15 and TRBJ2-2, with TRBD1 identical over 7 bases. V was clipped by 1 base and J by 8 bases; unmatched bases: 13. The CDR3 length is 17 residues. Germline values: CDR1 LNHNV, CDR2 YYDKDF (reference sequence).

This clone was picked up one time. In DNA, the CDR3 is TGTGCCAGAAACGGGTGTCAGGGGGCCGGAGGCTACACCTTC. Translated, it gives CARNGCQGAGGYTF. The chain carries TRBV5-3 and TRBJ1-2; TRBD1 matches 8 bases. TRBV5-3 is filed as an ORF, its function uncertain. With 6 bases clipped from V and 8 bases from J, the junction kept 12 bases outside the gene matches. CDR3 length: 14 amino acids.

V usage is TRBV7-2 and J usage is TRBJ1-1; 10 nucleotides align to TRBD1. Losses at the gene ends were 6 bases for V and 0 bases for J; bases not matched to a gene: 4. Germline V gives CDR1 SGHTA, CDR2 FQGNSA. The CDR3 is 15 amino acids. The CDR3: CASRLGQGMNTEAFF. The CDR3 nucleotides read TGTGCCAGCAGACTGGGACAGGGGATGAACACTGAAGCTTTCTTT.

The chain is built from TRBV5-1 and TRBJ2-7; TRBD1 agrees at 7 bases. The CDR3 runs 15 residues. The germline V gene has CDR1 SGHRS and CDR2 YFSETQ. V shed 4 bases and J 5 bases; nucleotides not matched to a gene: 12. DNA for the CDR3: TGCGCCAGCAGCAAAACAGGGGAACCGCAGGACGAGCAGTACTTC. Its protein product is CASSKTGEPQDEQYF.

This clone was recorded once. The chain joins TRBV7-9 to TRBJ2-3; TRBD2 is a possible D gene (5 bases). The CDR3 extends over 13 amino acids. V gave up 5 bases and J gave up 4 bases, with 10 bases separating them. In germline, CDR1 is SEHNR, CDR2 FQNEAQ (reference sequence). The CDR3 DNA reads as TGTGCCAGCAGCCCCCGGGGTCCAGATACGCAGTATTTT. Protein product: CASSPRGPDTQYF.